This T cell receptor (beta chain) was documented in a study of blood T cell repertoires in COVID-19. This CDR3 is built from 13 residues. CDR1 is SNHLY, CDR2 FYNNEI, per germline. Trimming at V came to 5 bases and at J to 7 bases, leaving 5 bases not matched to a gene. Using immunoSEQ multiplex PCR, the repertoire was profiled, and TCRdb retains in-frame clones only, with some absent. The table records 200,000 to 300,000 clones, 75% to 85% of them present only once. The chain couples TRBV2 to TRBJ1-1; TRBD1 agrees at 9 bases. This sequence originates from a human donor in a cohort sampled during active COVID-19. The sequenced sample was peripheral blood. The CDR3 protein is CASSSQGAGEAFF. In nucleotides, the CDR3 is TGTGCCAGCAGTTCACAGGGGGCTGGTGAAGCTTTCTTT.